This T cell receptor beta chain was documented in a study of resident and recirculating memory T cells in vitiligo. The repertoire was sequenced with immunoSEQ multiplex PCR; TCRdb's copy has only in-frame clones and lacks some. Of tens of thousands of clones in the sample, about 90% were seen once. Sequencing used blood. This receptor was obtained from a male donor with vitiligo.

Here the CDR3 DNA reads TGCGCCAGCAGCCAAGGAGGCCGTCAAGATACGCAGTATTTT. Amino acid sequence: CASSQGGRQDTQYF. The chain employs TRBV4-3 and TRBJ2-3, with D unclear. Per germline, CDR1 LGHNA and CDR2 YSLEER. Trimming left V 1 base short and J 5 bases short, with 10 bases between. This CDR3 comprises 14 residues.